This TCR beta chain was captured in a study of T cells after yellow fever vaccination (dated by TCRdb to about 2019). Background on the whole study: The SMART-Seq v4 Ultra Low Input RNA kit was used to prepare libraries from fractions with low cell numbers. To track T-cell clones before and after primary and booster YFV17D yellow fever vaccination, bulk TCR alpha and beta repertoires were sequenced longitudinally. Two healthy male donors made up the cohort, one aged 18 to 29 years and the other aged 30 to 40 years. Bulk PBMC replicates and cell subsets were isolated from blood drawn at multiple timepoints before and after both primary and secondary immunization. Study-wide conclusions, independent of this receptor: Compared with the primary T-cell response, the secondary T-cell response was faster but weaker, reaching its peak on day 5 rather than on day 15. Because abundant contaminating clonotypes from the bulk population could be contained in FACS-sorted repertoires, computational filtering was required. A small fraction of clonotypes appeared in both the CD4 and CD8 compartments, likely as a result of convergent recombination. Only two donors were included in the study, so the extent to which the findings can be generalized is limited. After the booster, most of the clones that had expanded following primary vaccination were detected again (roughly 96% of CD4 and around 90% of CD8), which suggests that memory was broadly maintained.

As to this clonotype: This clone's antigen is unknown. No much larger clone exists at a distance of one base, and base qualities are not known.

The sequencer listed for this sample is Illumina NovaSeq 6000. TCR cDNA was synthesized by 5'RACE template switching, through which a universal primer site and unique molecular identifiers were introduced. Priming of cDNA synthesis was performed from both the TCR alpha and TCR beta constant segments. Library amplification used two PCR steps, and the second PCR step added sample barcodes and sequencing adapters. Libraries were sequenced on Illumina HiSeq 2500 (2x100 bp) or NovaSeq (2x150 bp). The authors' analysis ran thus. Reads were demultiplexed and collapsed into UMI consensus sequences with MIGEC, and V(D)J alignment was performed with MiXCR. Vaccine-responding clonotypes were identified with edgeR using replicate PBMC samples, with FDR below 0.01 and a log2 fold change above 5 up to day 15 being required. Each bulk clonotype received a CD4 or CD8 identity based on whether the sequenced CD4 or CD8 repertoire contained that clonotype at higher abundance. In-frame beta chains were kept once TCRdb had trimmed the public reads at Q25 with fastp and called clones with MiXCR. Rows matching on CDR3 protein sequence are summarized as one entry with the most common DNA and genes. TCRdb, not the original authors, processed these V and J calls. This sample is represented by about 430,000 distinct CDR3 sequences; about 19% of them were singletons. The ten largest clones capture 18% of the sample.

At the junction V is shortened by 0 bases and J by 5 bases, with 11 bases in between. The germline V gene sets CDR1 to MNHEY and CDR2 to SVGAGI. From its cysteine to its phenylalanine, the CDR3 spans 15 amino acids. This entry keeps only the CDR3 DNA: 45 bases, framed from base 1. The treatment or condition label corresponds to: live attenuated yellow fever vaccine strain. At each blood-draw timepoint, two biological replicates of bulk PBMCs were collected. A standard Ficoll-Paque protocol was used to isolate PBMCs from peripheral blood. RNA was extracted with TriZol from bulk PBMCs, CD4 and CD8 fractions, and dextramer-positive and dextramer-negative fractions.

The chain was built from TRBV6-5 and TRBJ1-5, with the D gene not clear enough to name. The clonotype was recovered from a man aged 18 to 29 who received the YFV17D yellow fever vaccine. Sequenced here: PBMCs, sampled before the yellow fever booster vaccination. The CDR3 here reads CASSYSSGRDQPQHF. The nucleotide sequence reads TGTGCCAGCAGTTACTCGTCAGGCAGAGATCAGCCCCAGCATTTT.